Described below is a single T cell receptor (beta chain) sequence and its context. Its antigen is currently not known. Base qualities are not at hand, and no much larger clone is one base apart. The data are from a study of monozygotic twins with cystic fibrosis (dated by TCRdb to the early 2020s). Context from the whole study: Barcoded libraries were prepared from three micrograms of fragmented DNA with roughly 16 PCR cycles. TCR beta repertoires were compared within and between 16 monozygotic twin pairs with cystic fibrosis so that genetic influence on V and J gene usage could be assessed. Made up mostly of children and adolescents, the cohort included ten female and six male twin pairs ranging in age from about 2.0 to 36.4 years, with a median of about 10 years. On the day of blood sampling, twins were ranked among around 1,000 cohort participants for weight-for-height and for FEVPerc (FEV1 disease centile). Data for three of the twin pairs had been reported previously in another context.

The investigation overall reported the following: Simpson clonality was generally low (median approximately 0.0097), which suggests a naive-dominated repertoire, and clonality was higher in the most severely affected patients. V gene usage was most similar to the co-twin in 13 of 16 pairs, and J usage was most similar to the co-twin in 8 of 16 pairs, which suggests genetic constraints. Monozygotic CF twin pairs shared significantly more nucleotide-identical clonotypes within each pair than unrelated CF individuals shared with one another (P = 0.000026, Mann-Whitney). The cohort was small, and no association was found between shared CDR3 numbers and age, concordance or disease severity.

The twin pairs came from the European Cystic Fibrosis Twin and Sibling Study Cohort, which recruited patients from more than 150 CF clinics across 14 European countries. Zygosity and CFTR genotype were verified in-house, and zygosity was tested by multiplex PCR of nine short tandem repeat loci. Each twin gave a peripheral blood sample, and clinical parameters were documented on that same day of blood sampling. Genomic DNA was isolated from peripheral blood cells with phenol/chloroform and kept in TE buffer at 4 degrees C. TCR beta CDR3 regions were amplified by multiplex PCR with the immunoSEQ immune profiling system according to the manufacturer's instructions. An Illumina NextSeq system was used to carry out the sequencing. The published analysis was carried out like this. Sequence data were processed on the immunoSEQ Analyzer platform, and clonality was computed as the square root of Simpson's index of productive rearrangements. Similarity in V and J usage was measured by Jensen-Shannon distance, and OLGA was used to compute CDR3 generation probabilities. The researchers looked up shared CDR3 sequences in the immuneACCESS database (August 2020) and in VDJdb (December 2020). TCRdb stores this immuneACCESS table with in-frame sequences only. Part of the clones is absent; in the studies checked, under half of the shortfall reflects unresolved V genes, and no reason is known for the rest. That table is the source of V, J and clone size, and D and trimming were worked out from the DNA. Within this sample are around 9,500 clones, with 98% of them counted one time only. The biggest ten clones account for over 0.2% of the sample.

Sequencing was performed on blood. This TCR was sampled from a girl aged 2-10 years with cystic fibrosis.

This receptor carries the CDR3 CASSLVSLNEQFF. The nucleotides are TGTGCCAGCAGCCTAGTGTCCCTCAATGAGCAGTTCTTC. The chain was built from TRBV7-2 and TRBJ2-1, with the D gene uncertain. Reading the germline V gene gives CDR1 SGHTA and CDR2 FQGNSA. Taken from cysteine to phenylalanine, the CDR3 has 13 residues. The kept DNA is CDR3 alone, 39 bases in frame from the first base. Trimming costs V 5 bases and J 6 bases, and their ends lie 11 bases apart. The variable domain in full, with residues beyond the CDR3 obtained from the reference TRBV7-2 and TRBJ2-1 genes, is GAGVSQSPSNKVTEKGKDVELRCDPISGHTALYWYRQSLGQGLEFLIYFQGNSAPDKSGLPSDRFSAERTGGSVSTLTIQRTQQEDSAVYLCASSLVSLNEQFFGPGTRLTVL.